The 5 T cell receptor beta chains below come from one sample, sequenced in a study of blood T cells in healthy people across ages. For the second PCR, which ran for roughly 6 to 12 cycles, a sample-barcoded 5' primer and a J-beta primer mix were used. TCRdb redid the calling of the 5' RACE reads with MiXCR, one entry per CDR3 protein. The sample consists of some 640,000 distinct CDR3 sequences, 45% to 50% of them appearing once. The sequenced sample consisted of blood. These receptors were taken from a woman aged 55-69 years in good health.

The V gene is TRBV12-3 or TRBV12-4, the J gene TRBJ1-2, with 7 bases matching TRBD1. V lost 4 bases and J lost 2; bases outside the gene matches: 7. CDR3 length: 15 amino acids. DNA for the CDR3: TGTGCCAGCAGTTCCCAGACAGGGATAAACTATGGCTACACCTTC. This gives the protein CASSSQTGINYGYTF.

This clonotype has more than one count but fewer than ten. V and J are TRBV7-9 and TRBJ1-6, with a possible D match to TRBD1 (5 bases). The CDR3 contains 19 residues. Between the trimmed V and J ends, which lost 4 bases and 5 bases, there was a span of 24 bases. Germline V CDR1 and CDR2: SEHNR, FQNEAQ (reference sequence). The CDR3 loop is CASSSFRTGRQLDNSPLHF. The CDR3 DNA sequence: TGTGCCAGCAGCTCCTTTAGAACGGGGCGACAGTTGGATAATTCACCCCTCCACTTT.

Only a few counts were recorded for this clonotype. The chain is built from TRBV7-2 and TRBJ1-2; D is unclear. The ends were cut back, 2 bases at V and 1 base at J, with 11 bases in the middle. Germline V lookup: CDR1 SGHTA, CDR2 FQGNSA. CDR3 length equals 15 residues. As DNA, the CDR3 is TGTGCCAGCAGCTTAATAGCCAAGGATAACTATGGCTACACCTTC. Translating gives CASSLIAKDNYGYTF. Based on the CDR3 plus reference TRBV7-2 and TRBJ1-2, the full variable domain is GAGVSQSPSNKVTEKGKDVELRCDPISGHTALYWYRQSLGQGLEFLIYFQGNSAPDKSGLPSDRFSAERTGGSVSTLTIQRTQQEDSAVYLCASSLIAKDNYGYTFGSGTRLTVV.

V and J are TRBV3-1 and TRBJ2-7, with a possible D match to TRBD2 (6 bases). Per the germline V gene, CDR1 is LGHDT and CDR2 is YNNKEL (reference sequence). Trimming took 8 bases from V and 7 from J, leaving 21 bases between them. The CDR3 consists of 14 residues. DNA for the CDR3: TGTGCCAGCGGTATGGAGGGGAGCCAGGGTGAGCAGTACTTC. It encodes CASGMEGSQGEQYF.

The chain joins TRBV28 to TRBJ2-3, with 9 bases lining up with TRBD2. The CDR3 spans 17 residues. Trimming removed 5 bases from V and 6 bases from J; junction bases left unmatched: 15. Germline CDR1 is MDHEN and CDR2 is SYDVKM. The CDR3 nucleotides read TGTGCCAGCAGTGGATCAGCGGGGGGACATGGGTGGGATACGCAGTATTTT. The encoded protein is CASSGSAGGHGWDTQYF.